The entry below gives a single T cell receptor (beta chain) sequence along with its context. This clonotype was counted between two and nine times. The specificity of this receptor is unknown. No base quality information exists; no much larger clone differs at one position. The sample belongs to a study of T-cell reconstitution after alpha-beta-depleted transplantation in children (dated by TCRdb to about 2016). Background for the entire study: The study quantitatively tracked T-cell immune reconstitution after TCRalphabeta/CD19-depleted allogeneic hematopoietic cell transplantation in children using TCR repertoire profiling.

The time point label, as the study defines it: day 60 (about 2 months) after transplantation. The sample's treatment or condition label is to be understood as: allogeneic hematopoietic cell transplantation with graft depleted of TCRalphabeta T cells and CD19 B cells. Transplant recipients were children who received TCRalphabeta/CD19-depleted allogeneic hematopoietic cell grafts. Looking up the germline V gene (reference sequence) yields CDR1 GTSNPN and CDR2 SVGIG. The CDR3 contains 13 residues, cysteine and phenylalanine counted. Solely the CDR3 DNA is kept, with 39 bases framed from the first base. Results and caveats for the whole study, not just this receptor: In some patients, the high TCRbeta diversity seen at day 60 was put down to recipient T cells and intrathymic progenitors that had survived conditioning. The frequencies of hyperexpanded clones fell over the following months, and after one year, T-cell counts and TCRbeta diversity were mostly attributed to newly produced T cells. The apparently early recovery of alphabetaT-cell counts about two months after transplant reportedly depended on only several hundred rapidly expanded clones that came from non-depleted graft cells.

Libraries were prepared through PCR. The data were produced on an Illumina HiSeq 2500. To normalize quantification of the TCRbeta repertoire, the TCR libraries were built with molecular barcoding that relied on unique molecular identifiers. The public reads were quality trimmed at Q25 with fastp and then assembled into clones with MiXCR by TCRdb, keeping productive beta chains. CDR3 protein sequences are deduplicated, and each keeps its most common genes and DNA. A total of 25,000 to 35,000 distinct CDR3 sequences appear in this sample, under 7.5% of them only once. The ten largest clones represent around 25% of the sample.

The chain uses TRBV30 and TRBJ2-3, with 8 bases matching TRBD2. The sequence was collected from a child younger than two who had a stem cell transplant for acute myeloid leukemia, so the T cells may come from the graft donor. Specimen: peripheral blood, collected 60 days after TCRalphabeta/CD19-depleted stem cell transplant. The sequence in DNA is TGTGCTCGGGGGGGGCCGGTGGCTAGAGGGCAGTATTTT. Its amino acids are CARGGPVARGQYF.